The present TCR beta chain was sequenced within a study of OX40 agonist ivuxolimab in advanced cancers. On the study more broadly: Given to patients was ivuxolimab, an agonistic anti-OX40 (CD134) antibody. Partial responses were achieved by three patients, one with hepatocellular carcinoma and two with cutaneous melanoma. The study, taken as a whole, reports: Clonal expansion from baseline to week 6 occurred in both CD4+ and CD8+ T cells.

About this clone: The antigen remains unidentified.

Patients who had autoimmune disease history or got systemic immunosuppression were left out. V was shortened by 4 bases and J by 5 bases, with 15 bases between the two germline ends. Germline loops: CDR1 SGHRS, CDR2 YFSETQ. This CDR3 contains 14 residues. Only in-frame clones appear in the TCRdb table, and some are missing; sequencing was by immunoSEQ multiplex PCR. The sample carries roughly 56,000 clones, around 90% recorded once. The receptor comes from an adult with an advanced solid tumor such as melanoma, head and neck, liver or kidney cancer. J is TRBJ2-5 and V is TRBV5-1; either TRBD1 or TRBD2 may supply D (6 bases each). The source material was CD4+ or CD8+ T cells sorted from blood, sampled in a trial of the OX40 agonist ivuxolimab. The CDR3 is CASSEVWGAETQYF. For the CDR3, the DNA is TGCGCCAGCAGCGAAGTGTGGGGGGCTGAGACCCAGTACTTC.